The 14 T cell receptor beta chains below were found in one sample sequenced in a study of cytomegalovirus exposure and HLA in healthy donors. The primer mix had 60 Vbeta and 13 Jbeta primers. This table comes from immunoSEQ multiplex PCR, and its TCRdb copy is limited to in-frame clones, with some not included. This sample carries roughly 130,000 clones, around 80% of them seen once, and the ten largest clones take approximately 3.1%. What was sequenced was PBMCs. Source of these receptors: a woman aged 18-29 years in good health and CMV-seropositive.

This chain uses TRBV21-1 with TRBJ1-3; the tabulated D call, TRBD1, remains unverified against the DNA. TRBV21-1 is classified as a pseudogene. The length of the CDR3 is 15 residues. The CDR3 DNA sequence: TGTGCCAGTAAACAAGGGGTGCCCTCTGGAAACACCATATATTTT. This translates into CASKQGVPSGNTIYF.

The chain employs TRBV9 and TRBJ1-2; D may be TRBD1 (5 bases). Per the germline V gene, CDR1 is SGDLS and CDR2 is YYNGEE. The length of the CDR3 is 10 residues. V gave up 7 bases and J gave up 4 bases, with 5 bases separating them. The CDR3 is CASQGYGYTF. In DNA form, the CDR3 reads TGTGCCAGCCAGGGCTATGGCTACACCTTC.

The rearrangement links TRBV11-2 to TRBJ2-3; the match to TRBD2 covers 10 bases. The germline V gene encodes CDR1 SGHAT and CDR2 FQNNGV. The CDR3 runs 18 residues. V shed 1 base, J shed 3 bases, and the junction held 10 bases outside the gene matches. The CDR3: CASSLGLAGATGTDTQYF. The CDR3 bases are TGTGCCAGCAGCTTAGGGCTAGCGGGGGCCACGGGGACAGATACGCAGTATTTT.

Here the CDR3 reads CASSPLGAGELFF. The CDR3 DNA reads TGTGCCAGTAGTCCCCTAGGGGCGGGGGAGCTGTTTTTT. The chain has TRBV19 and TRBJ2-2, with D perhaps TRBD1 (5 bases). Germline V gene data show CDR1 as LNHDA and CDR2 as SQIVND (reference sequence). CDR3 size: 13 residues. V gave up 5 bases and J gave up 8 bases, with 12 bases separating them.

The rearrangement joins TRBV5-1 to TRBJ1-6, with 9 bases lining up with TRBD1. CDR3 size: 15 residues. CDR1 and CDR2 from the germline V gene are SGHRS and YFSETQ. With 4 bases clipped from V and 5 bases from J, the junction kept 4 bases outside the gene matches. The CDR3 protein is CASSRGTGNNSPLHF. CDR3 bases: TGCGCCAGCAGCCGCGGGACAGGGAATAATTCACCCCTCCACTTT.

Concerning this clone itself: The sample has other DNA sequences that encode this CDR3 too. The rearrangement joins TRBV7-9 to TRBJ1-6, with D perhaps matching TRBD1 (5 bases). This CDR3 comprises 13 residues. Germline V gene data show CDR1 as SEHNR and CDR2 as FQNEAQ (reference sequence). The germline V and J ends were trimmed by 6 bases and 7 bases, with 10 bases remaining between them. The chain's CDR3 is CASRRQINSPLHF. In DNA, the CDR3 is TGTGCCAGCAGAAGACAGATCAATTCACCCCTCCACTTT.

The CDR3 sequence: CASSGDRYEQYF. The CDR3 coding sequence is TGCGCCAGCAGCGGCGACAGATACGAGCAGTACTTC. The rearrangement uses TRBV5-1 and TRBJ2-7; D is possibly TRBD1 (5 bases). The V gene's germline CDR1 is SGHRS and CDR2 YFSETQ. The CDR3 sequence is 12 residues long. V was cut by 4 bases and J by 4 bases, with 9 bases left in between.

The chain has TRBV19 and TRBJ2-7, with 8 bases fitting TRBD1. The germline V gene encodes CDR1 LNHDA and CDR2 SQIVND (reference sequence). The V gene end was trimmed by 5 bases and the J gene end by 2 bases; junction bases not matched to a gene: 14. The CDR3 contains 17 residues. CDR3 region: CASSPRGTTGVTYEQYF. The CDR3 DNA is TGTGCCAGTAGTCCACGCGGGACGACAGGGGTGACCTACGAGCAGTACTTC. Full variable domain (rest looked up from reference TRBV19 and TRBJ2-7): DGGITQSPKYLFRKEGQNVTLSCEQNLNHDAMYWYRQDPGQGLRLIYYSQIVNDFQKGDIAEGYSVSREKKESFPLTVTSAQKNPTAFYLCASSPRGTTGVTYEQYFGPGTRLTVT.

This clone showed up just once. V gene TRBV7-9 combines with J gene TRBJ2-5; TRBD1 matches 9 bases. Per germline, CDR1 SEHNR and CDR2 FQNEAQ (reference sequence). V was pared by 5 bases and J by 5 bases, with 6 bases of the junction left unmatched. The CDR3 is made up of 14 amino acids. CDR3 protein: CASSRDREAETQYF. The CDR3 bases are TGTGCCAGCAGCCGGGACAGGGAGGCGGAGACCCAGTACTTC. Looking up the rest from reference TRBV7-9 and TRBJ2-5 gives the full variable domain: DTGVSQNPRHKITKRGQNVTFRCDPISEHNRLYWYRQTLGQGPEFLTYFQNEAQLEKSRLLSDRFSAERPKGSFSTLEIQRTEQGDSAMYLCASSRDREAETQYFGPGTRLLVL.

The chain carries TRBV14 and TRBJ2-3, with D perhaps TRBD2 (6 bases). Trimming left V 4 bases short and J 3 bases short, with 8 bases between. The CDR3 consists of 13 residues. Germline V gene sequence: CDR1 SGHDN, CDR2 FVKESK. CDR3 sequence (DNA): TGTGCCAGCAGCCGAAGCGGGACAGATACGCAGTATTTT. The encoded protein is CASSRSGTDTQYF. Full variable domain (remainder filled in from reference TRBV14 and TRBJ2-3): EAGVTQFPSHSVIEKGQTVTLRCDPISGHDNLYWYRRVMGKEIKFLLHFVKESKQDESGMPNNRFLAERTGGTYSTLKVQPAELEDSGVYFCASSRSGTDTQYFGPGTRLTVL.

The chain has TRBV25-1 and TRBJ2-3; TRBD1 matches at 9 bases. The V gene end was trimmed by 3 bases and the J gene end by 6 bases; junction bases not matched to a gene: 7. The CDR3 covers 15 residues. Per the germline V gene, CDR1 is MGHDK and CDR2 is SYGVNS. The CDR3 nucleotides read TGTGCCAGCAGTGATGGAGACAGGGGGACGGATACGCAGTATTTT. It codes for CASSDGDRGTDTQYF.

V usage is TRBV4-1 and J usage is TRBJ1-1; D unclear. The CDR3 loop spans 16 amino acids. The ends were cut back, 3 bases at V and 1 base at J, with 15 bases in the middle. Germline V gives CDR1 MGHRA, CDR2 YSYEKL. The CDR3 coding sequence is TGCGCCAGCAGCCAGGGAAGGGTCCGGGGGAACACTGAAGCTTTCTTT. Translated: CASSQGRVRGNTEAFF.

This chain uses TRBV12-5 with TRBJ2-7; 10 bases match TRBD1. J was trimmed by 3 bases and V by 0 bases; bases with no gene match: 8. Germline V CDR1 and CDR2: LGHNT, FRNRAP. This CDR3 is 17 amino acids long. CDR3 residues: CASGLVLGQGENYEQYF. The DNA for the CDR3 is TGTGCTAGTGGTTTGGTACTAGGACAGGGGGAAAACTACGAGCAGTACTTC.

CDR3 region: CASSEGAGGSHEQYF. In DNA form, the CDR3 reads TGTGCCAGCAGTGAAGGTGCGGGGGGGAGCCACGAGCAGTACTTC. This chain uses TRBV6-1 with TRBJ2-7; 9 bases fit TRBD2. V was clipped by 1 base and J by 5 bases; unmatched bases: 6. The germline CDR1 and CDR2 sequences are MNHNS and SASEGT. The CDR3 has 15 amino acids.